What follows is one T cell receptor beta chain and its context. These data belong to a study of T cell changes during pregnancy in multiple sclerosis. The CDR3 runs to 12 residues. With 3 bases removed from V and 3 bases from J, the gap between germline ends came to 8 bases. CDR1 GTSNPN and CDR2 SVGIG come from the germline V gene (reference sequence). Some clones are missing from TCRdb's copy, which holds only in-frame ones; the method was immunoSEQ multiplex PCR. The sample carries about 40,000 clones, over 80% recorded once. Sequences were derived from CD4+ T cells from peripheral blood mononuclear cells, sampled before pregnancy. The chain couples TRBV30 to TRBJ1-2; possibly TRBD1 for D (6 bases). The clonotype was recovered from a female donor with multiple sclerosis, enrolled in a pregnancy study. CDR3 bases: TGTGCCTGGAGAGGACAGTACTATGGCTACACCTTC. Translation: CAWRGQYYGYTF.